Listed below are T cell receptor beta chains from one sample, sequenced in a study of T cell repertoires in cytomegalovirus infection. A single record per CDR3 protein comes from TCRdb applying MiXCR to the reads. The table shows under 100,000 distinct CDR3 sequences, with roughly 3.6% occurring only once. The sequencing input was PBMCs. Receptor source: a human donor in good health (CMV status not recorded). Some clones in this sample may be carry-over from other donors' samples. The CDR3 runs from the conserved cysteine through the conserved F or W. Fields, in order: D gene, J gene, V gene, CDR3 protein. A D gene is named only where the DNA matches it firmly.

. TRBJ2-3 TRBV15 CATSNGLITDTQYF
TRBD2 TRBJ2-3 TRBV15 CATSRGTSGGTDTQYF
. TRBJ1-3 TRBV11-2 CASSYKGGVDGNTIYF
TRBD1 TRBJ2-5 TRBV12-3/TRBV12-4 CASRQNRGQETQYF
TRBD2 TRBJ2-3 TRBV7-8 CASSLVILAGSTDTQYF
TRBD2 TRBJ2-7 TRBV7-2 CASSPHPDLAGDPYEQYF
TRBD2 TRBJ2-1 TRBV6-4 CASSDVAGGLDEQFF
TRBD2 TRBJ2-1 TRBV4-3 CASSQDLQRGGARDEQFF
TRBD1 TRBJ1-1 TRBV20-1 CSARAGGTEAFF
. TRBJ2-3 TRBV7-2 CASSPPGSRDTQYF